This T cell receptor (beta chain) was sequenced in a study of blood T cells in healthy people across ages. Study results and limitations: Strong correlation existed between TCR beta diversity and naive T cell percentage. Aged donors had fewer naive CD4+ cells and lower diversity than long-lived donors.

Concerning this clonotype itself: As yet, its antigen is unknown.

Sample donors were healthy Caucasian individuals that came from Russia, aged about 6 to 95. No fewer than 5.5 micrograms of total RNA were isolated from every sample. This CDR3 has 14 residues. Germline V gene data show CDR1 as SGHTA and CDR2 as FQGNSA. The authors ran a second PCR of about 6 to 11 cycles using a sample-barcoded 5' primer and a J-beta primer mix. TCRdb redid the calling of the 5' RACE reads with MiXCR, one entry per CDR3 protein. The repertoire includes some 900,000 distinct CDR3 sequences, 48% of them detected once, and 13% sits in the top ten. This sequence joins TRBV7-2 and TRBJ2-7; D remains unclear. The J call may be mistaken, given a closer DNA end match to TRBJ2-5. The source material was blood. The clonotype was recovered from a man aged 30-40 years in good health. CDR3 residues: CASSLDQGLGTQYF. CDR3 nucleotide sequence: TGTGCCAGCAGCTTAGACCAAGGGTTGGGGACCCAGTACTTC.